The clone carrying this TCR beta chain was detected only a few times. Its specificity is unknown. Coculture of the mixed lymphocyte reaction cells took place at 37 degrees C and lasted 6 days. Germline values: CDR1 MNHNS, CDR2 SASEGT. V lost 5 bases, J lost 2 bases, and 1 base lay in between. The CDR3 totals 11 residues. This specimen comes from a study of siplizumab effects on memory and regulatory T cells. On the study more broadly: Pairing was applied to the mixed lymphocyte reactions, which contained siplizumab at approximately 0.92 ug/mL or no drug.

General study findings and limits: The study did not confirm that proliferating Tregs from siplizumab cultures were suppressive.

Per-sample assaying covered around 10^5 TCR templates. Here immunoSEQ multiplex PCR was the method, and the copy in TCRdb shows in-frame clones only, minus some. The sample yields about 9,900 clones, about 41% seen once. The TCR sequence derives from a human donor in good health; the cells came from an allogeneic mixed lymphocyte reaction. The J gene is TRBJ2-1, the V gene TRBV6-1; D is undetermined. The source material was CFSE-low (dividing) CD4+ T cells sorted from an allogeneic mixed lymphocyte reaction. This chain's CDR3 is CASSPYNEQFF. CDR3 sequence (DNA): TGTGCCAGCAGTCCCTACAATGAGCAGTTCTTC.